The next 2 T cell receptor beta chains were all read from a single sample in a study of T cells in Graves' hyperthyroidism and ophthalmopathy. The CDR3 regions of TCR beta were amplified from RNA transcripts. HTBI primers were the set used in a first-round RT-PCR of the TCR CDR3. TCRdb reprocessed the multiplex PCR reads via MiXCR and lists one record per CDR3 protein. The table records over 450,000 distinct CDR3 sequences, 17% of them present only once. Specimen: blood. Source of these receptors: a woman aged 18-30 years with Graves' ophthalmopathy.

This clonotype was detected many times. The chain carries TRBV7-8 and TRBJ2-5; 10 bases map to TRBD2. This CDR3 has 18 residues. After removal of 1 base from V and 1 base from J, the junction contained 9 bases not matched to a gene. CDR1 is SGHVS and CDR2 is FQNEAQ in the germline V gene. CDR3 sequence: CASSLVSGRHQIQETQYF. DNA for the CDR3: TGTGCCAGCAGCTTAGTTAGCGGGAGGCACCAAATCCAAGAGACCCAGTACTTC.

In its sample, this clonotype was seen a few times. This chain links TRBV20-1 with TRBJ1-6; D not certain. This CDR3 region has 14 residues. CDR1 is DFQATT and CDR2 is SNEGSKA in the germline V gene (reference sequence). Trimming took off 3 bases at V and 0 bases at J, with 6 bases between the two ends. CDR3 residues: CSARGPSYNSPLHF. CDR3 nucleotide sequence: TGCAGTGCTAGGGGTCCCTCCTATAATTCACCCCTCCACTTT.